This is a list of T cell receptor beta chains from one sample in a study of blood T cells in healthy people across ages. TCRdb ran MiXCR on the 5' RACE reads and lists one entry per CDR3 protein. Among roughly 2 million distinct CDR3 sequences listed, just under 50% were seen once. Material: blood. The receptors shown here come from a woman aged 40 to 55 in good health. Each CDR3 is given with its conserved first and last residue. The D gene is left open where the match is weak. Clone size is stated in some rows and not others, as once, few, many or a class when expanded.

clone_size,v_call,d_call,j_call,cdr3_aa,cdr3_nt
NA,TRBV28,NA,TRBJ2-5,CASSFGFGQETQYF,TGTGCCAGCAGTTTCGGATTCGGCCAAGAGACCCAGTACTTC
NA,TRBV4-1,TRBD1,TRBJ2-1,CASSRVGDRGPFDEQFF,TGCGCCAGCAGCCGCGTTGGGGACAGGGGACCTTTCGATGAGCAGTTCTTC
NA,TRBV7-3,NA,TRBJ2-1,CASSLYAPGDYNEQFF,TGTGCCAGCAGCTTATACGCCCCCGGCGATTACAATGAGCAGTTCTTC
few,TRBV28,NA,TRBJ2-6,CASRGRVDSGANVLTF,TGTGCCAGCAGGGGAAGAGTGGACTCTGGGGCCAACGTCCTGACTTTC
few,TRBV2,NA,TRBJ2-1,CASSDLQRGTQFF,TGTGCCAGCAGTGACTTACAAAGGGGGACCCAGTTCTTC
NA,TRBV7-9,NA,TRBJ2-5,CASSLVRAGQETQYF,TGTGCCAGCAGCTTAGTTCGGGCAGGACAAGAGACCCAGTACTTC
few,TRBV12-3/TRBV12-4,NA,TRBJ2-1,CASIREGDFSYNEQFF,TGTGCCAGCATTAGAGAGGGGGACTTCTCCTACAATGAGCAGTTCTTC
NA,TRBV20-1,NA,TRBJ2-3,CSASPRTDTQYF,TGCAGTGCTAGTCCCAGGACAGATACGCAGTATTTT
NA,TRBV7-8,NA,TRBJ2-5,CASSFSRDPQETQYF,TGTGCCAGCAGCTTCTCAAGGGACCCACAAGAGACCCAGTACTTC
NA,TRBV18,NA,TRBJ2-1,CASSPVTSPNEQFF,TGTGCCAGCTCACCAGTGACAAGCCCCAATGAGCAGTTCTTC
once,TRBV20-1,TRBD2,TRBJ2-5,CGARIPGTSKETQYF,TGCGGTGCTAGAATCCCCGGGACTAGCAAAGAGACCCAGTACTTC
NA,TRBV12-3/TRBV12-4,TRBD1,TRBJ1-1,CASIPGTGRNTEAFF,TGTGCCAGCATTCCCGGGACAGGGCGTAACACTGAAGCTTTCTTT
few,TRBV7-2,NA,TRBJ2-5,CASSPYGSDQETQYF,TGTGCCAGCAGCCCATACGGGAGCGATCAAGAGACCCAGTACTTC
NA,TRBV29-1,NA,TRBJ2-3,CSVGGQSSTDTQYF,TGCAGCGTTGGCGGACAGTCTAGCACAGATACGCAGTATTTT
few,TRBV6-5,TRBD2,TRBJ2-3,CASSRSGTSADTQYF,TGTGCCAGCAGTAGGTCCGGGACTAGCGCAGATACGCAGTATTTT
NA,TRBV20-1,NA,TRBJ2-3,CSAPGTSTDTQYF,TGCAGTGCCCCCGGGACTAGCACAGATACGCAGTATTTT
NA,TRBV24-1,TRBD1,TRBJ1-5,CATSREGANQPQHF,TGTGCCACCAGCCGAGAGGGGGCGAATCAGCCCCAGCATTTT
NA,TRBV7-2,NA,TRBJ1-2,CASSLGYGGDGYTF,TGTGCCAGCAGCTTGGGTTATGGAGGGGACGGCTACACCTTC
few,TRBV24-1,NA,TRBJ2-5,CATSGDYQETQYF,TGTGCCACCAGTGGTGACTACCAAGAGACCCAGTACTTC
NA,TRBV3-1,NA,TRBJ2-1,CASSPFYGGKGNEQFF,TGTGCCAGCAGCCCATTTTACGGGGGAAAGGGCAATGAGCAGTTCTTC